This T cell receptor beta chain derives from a study of cytomegalovirus exposure and HLA in healthy donors. The protocol was immunoSEQ multiplex PCR, while the TCRdb copy is restricted to in-frame clones and leaves out a portion. Of 250,000 or so clones in the sample, 90% were seen once. This CDR3 has 13 amino acids. V was clipped by 5 bases and J by 9 bases, with 12 bases between them. CDR1 and CDR2 from the germline V gene are SGHRS and YFSETQ. The chain joins TRBV5-1 to TRBJ1-6, with unresolved D. This receptor was identified in a young woman in good health and CMV-seronegative. Material for sequencing was PBMCs. For the CDR3, the DNA is TGCGCCAGCAGTGGGGAGTGGGGTTCACCCCTCCACTTT. Its protein is CASSGEWGSPLHF.